The T cell receptor beta chain under discussion was sequenced for a study of response to subunit inactivated influenza vaccine. Study-wide results and caveats: Authors suggested that a seasonal influenza vaccination recruits few new T cells each time.

V shed 0 bases, J shed 4 bases, and the junction held 2 bases outside the gene matches. This CDR3 comprises 14 residues. Germline CDR1 SQVTM, CDR2 ANQGSEA. From the RT-PCR reads, TCRdb called clonotypes with MiXCR, one entry per CDR3 protein. The data contain about 780,000 distinct CDR3 sequences, roughly 20% of them singletons. The table lists this clonotype with many counts. Its antigen is unidentified. The rearrangement links TRBV29-1 to TRBJ2-7; 11 bases are shared with TRBD2. The clonotype comes from a man aged 50 to 60 who received an inactivated influenza vaccine. Sample: PBMCs from blood, taken roughly 5 days after vaccination. CDR3 nucleotide sequence: TGCAGCGTTGAAGAGTTAGCGGGAGGGTACGAGCAGTACTTC. Encoded protein: CSVEELAGGYEQYF.